This entry is about one TCR beta chain. Its antigen remains unknown. CDR1 and CDR2 (germline): MNHNS, SASEGT. This CDR3 has 15 residues. The V and J ends lost 5 bases and 7 bases respectively, with 15 bases between them. Profiles of TCR beta VDJ and CDR3 were generated from a genomic DNA template. TCRdb analysed the reads with MiXCR anew, one entry per CDR3 protein. The profile covers hundreds of thousands of distinct CDR3 sequences, with roughly half appearing a single time and under 8.5% taken by the ten largest. This specimen belongs to a study of CD8+CD57+ T cells in acquired aplastic anemia. Background on the study: Quantities of DNA derived from sorted CD4+ and CD8+ cells averaged 3.2 ug.

Study observations and caveats: With respect to CD8+ Simpson's diversity, patients and controls did not differ significantly. The number of CD8+ CDR3 sequences shared by patients and controls was approximately 28.

This sequence was found in a human donor with severe aplastic anemia or a healthy control (not recorded which). Sequenced material: sorted CD4+, CD8+, or CD8+CD57+ T cells (not recorded which) from PBMCs. J is TRBJ1-6 and V is TRBV6-1; D uncertain. The CDR3 sequence: CASSLEGSGNSPLHF. The CDR3 DNA follows: TGTGCCAGCAGTCTAGAAGGGTCGGGAAATTCACCCCTCCACTTT.